These T cell receptor beta chains were read from a single sample in a study of regulatory T cells in long-lasting Graves disease. TCRdb re-derived calls from the multiplex PCR reads in MiXCR, one entry per CDR3 protein. The sample contains 510,000 or so distinct CDR3 sequences, 12% of which appear only once. This sample also appeared in a second study, on T cells in Graves' hyperthyroidism and ophthalmopathy.

The sequenced sample was peripheral blood mononuclear cells (PBMCs), obtained at new diagnosis, from a patient treated with antithyroid drugs. All receptors come from a woman under 40 with Graves disease. CDR3s include the opening cysteine and the closing phenylalanine or tryptophan. A D gene is named only where the DNA matches it firmly. The size of a clone is reported for some rows only, either as once, few or many, or as a class for expanded clones.

clone size: many; V gene: TRBV2; D gene: NA; J gene: TRBJ1-3; CDR3 DNA: TGTGCCAGCAGTCTAAAGAGGGGCTCTGGAAACACCATATATTTT; CDR3 protein: CASSLKRGSGNTIYF
clone size: many; V gene: TRBV28; D gene: NA; J gene: TRBJ2-7; CDR3 DNA: TGTGCCAGCAGTTTATTTGGCTACGAGCAGTACTTC; CDR3 protein: CASSLFGYEQYF
clone size: many; V gene: TRBV6-2/TRBV6-3; D gene: NA; J gene: TRBJ2-7; CDR3 DNA: TGTGCCAGCAGTGTGCCAGGGGCCAGCTCCTACGAGCAGTACTTC; CDR3 protein: CASSVPGASSYEQYF
clone size: many; V gene: TRBV28; D gene: NA; J gene: TRBJ1-1; CDR3 DNA: TGTGCCAGCGTCCCGCCGGGAGGATTCCCTGAAGCTTTCTTT; CDR3 protein: CASVPPGGFPEAFF
clone size: few; V gene: TRBV7-9; D gene: NA; J gene: TRBJ1-1; CDR3 DNA: TGTGCCAGCAGCTCGATGCGGGTGAACACTGAAGCTTTCTTT; CDR3 protein: CASSSMRVNTEAFF
clone size: many; V gene: TRBV28; D gene: NA; J gene: TRBJ2-1; CDR3 DNA: TGTGCCAGCAGTTTCACCATCGGCAATGAGCAGTTCTTC; CDR3 protein: CASSFTIGNEQFF
clone size: few; V gene: TRBV15; D gene: NA; J gene: TRBJ1-1; CDR3 DNA: TGTGCCACCAGCAGAGATCGAACACCAAACACTGAAGCTTTCTTT; CDR3 protein: CATSRDRTPNTEAFF
clone size: few; V gene: TRBV9; D gene: NA; J gene: TRBJ2-3; CDR3 DNA: TGTGCCAGCAGCGTAGCGGCAGGAGGAGATACGCAGTATTTT; CDR3 protein: CASSVAAGGDTQYF
clone size: NA; V gene: TRBV18; D gene: TRBD1; J gene: TRBJ1-2; CDR3 DNA: TGTGCCAGCTCACAGTCACAGGGGGCGTATGGCTACACCTTC; CDR3 protein: CASSQSQGAYGYTF
clone size: few; V gene: TRBV19; D gene: NA; J gene: TRBJ2-7; CDR3 DNA: TGTGCCAGTAGTATAGGGGGGACGAGCGAGCAGTACTTC; CDR3 protein: CASSIGGTSEQYF
clone size: few; V gene: TRBV4-2; D gene: TRBD2; J gene: TRBJ2-4; CDR3 DNA: TGTGCCAGCAGCCAAGATGTGGCTAGCGGGACGAGGACCAAAAACATTCAGTACTTC; CDR3 protein: CASSQDVASGTRTKNIQYF
clone size: NA; V gene: TRBV19; D gene: NA; J gene: TRBJ1-5; CDR3 DNA: TGTGCCAGTAGGCCGCTGCGGAACAATCAGCCCCGGCATTTT; CDR3 protein: CASRPLRNNQPRHF
clone size: NA; V gene: TRBV27; D gene: NA; J gene: TRBJ2-2; CDR3 DNA: TGTGCCAGCAGTTTATCGACGGACACCGGGGAGCTGTTTTTT; CDR3 protein: CASSLSTDTGELFF
clone size: many; V gene: TRBV5-5; D gene: NA; J gene: TRBJ1-6; CDR3 DNA: TGTGCCAGCAGCTTACGGAGCTCCTATAATTCACCCCTCCACTTT; CDR3 protein: CASSLRSSYNSPLHF
clone size: many; V gene: TRBV7-9; D gene: NA; J gene: TRBJ2-7; CDR3 DNA: TGTGCCAGCAGCCCTTCCTTGGGGGTTCCCCGGGTCGAGCAGTACTTC; CDR3 protein: CASSPSLGVPRVEQYF
clone size: many; V gene: TRBV5-1; D gene: TRBD2; J gene: TRBJ2-2; CDR3 DNA: TGTGCCAGCAGCTTAACGGGAGGGACCGGGGAGCTGTTTTTT; CDR3 protein: CASSLTGGTGELFF
clone size: many; V gene: TRBV20-1; D gene: NA; J gene: TRBJ2-5; CDR3 DNA: TGCAGTGCTAAACAGGGTGAAGAGACCCAGTACTTC; CDR3 protein: CSAKQGEETQYF
clone size: many; V gene: TRBV7-9; D gene: TRBD1; J gene: TRBJ1-4; CDR3 DNA: TGTGCCAGCAGCCTCCTTAGGGGGCGGGAGGAACTGTTTTTT; CDR3 protein: CASSLLRGREELFF
clone size: many; V gene: TRBV18; D gene: TRBD2; J gene: TRBJ2-5; CDR3 DNA: TGTGCCAGCTCACGTAGCGGGAGTACCTCTCTGATGTCCCAGTACTTC; CDR3 protein: CASSRSGSTSLMSQYF
clone size: many; V gene: TRBV9; D gene: TRBD2; J gene: TRBJ2-1; CDR3 DNA: TGTGCCAGCAGCGGGACTAGCGGGAGGAACCTGGTCGATGAGCAGTTCTTC; CDR3 protein: CASSGTSGRNLVDEQFF
clone size: NA; V gene: TRBV7-9; D gene: TRBD1; J gene: TRBJ1-4; CDR3 DNA: TGTGCCAGCAGCTCCGGACAGGGGCGGGAAAAACTGTTTTTT; CDR3 protein: CASSSGQGREKLFF
clone size: many; V gene: TRBV6-2/TRBV6-3; D gene: NA; J gene: TRBJ2-6; CDR3 DNA: TGTGCCAGCAAGTTTGCTGGGGCCAACGTCCTGACTTTC; CDR3 protein: CASKFAGANVLTF
clone size: NA; V gene: TRBV25-1; D gene: NA; J gene: TRBJ1-5; CDR3 DNA: TGTGCCAGCAGTGCTGCAGGGACGATTGGGCAGCCCCAGCATTTT; CDR3 protein: CASSAAGTIGQPQHF
clone size: NA; V gene: TRBV24-1; D gene: NA; J gene: TRBJ1-1; CDR3 DNA: TGTGCCACCAGTGACGGCATCACTGAAGCTTTCTTT; CDR3 protein: CATSDGITEAFF
clone size: few; V gene: TRBV10-2; D gene: NA; J gene: TRBJ2-7; CDR3 DNA: TGCGCCAGCAGTGAGCTGGGTTCCGCTTACGAGCAGTACTTC; CDR3 protein: CASSELGSAYEQYF
clone size: NA; V gene: TRBV2; D gene: NA; J gene: TRBJ1-4; CDR3 DNA: TGTGCCAGCAGTGCAGGGTTCGGTCTCGCTGCTAATGAAAAACTGTTTTTT; CDR3 protein: CASSAGFGLAANEKLFF
clone size: NA; V gene: TRBV25-1; D gene: NA; J gene: TRBJ2-7; CDR3 DNA: TGTGCCAGCAGTCTCGGGGTTAATAACTACGAGCAGTACTTC; CDR3 protein: CASSLGVNNYEQYF
clone size: NA; V gene: TRBV5-6; D gene: NA; J gene: TRBJ2-3; CDR3 DNA: TGTGCCAGCAGCTGGACCGGATTAAACACAGATACGCAGTATTTT; CDR3 protein: CASSWTGLNTDTQYF
clone size: few; V gene: TRBV3-1; D gene: NA; J gene: TRBJ2-5; CDR3 DNA: TGTGCCAGCAGCCAAGATCTCCAGCGGCAAGAGACCCAGTACTTC; CDR3 protein: CASSQDLQRQETQYF
clone size: NA; V gene: TRBV7-2; D gene: NA; J gene: TRBJ2-7; CDR3 DNA: TGTGCCAGCAGCATGGGGTTCTACGAGCAGTACTTC; CDR3 protein: CASSMGFYEQYF
clone size: few; V gene: TRBV11-1; D gene: TRBD1; J gene: TRBJ1-5; CDR3 DNA: TGTGCCAGCAGCCTCGGGACAGATAGCAATCAGCCCCAGCATTTT; CDR3 protein: CASSLGTDSNQPQHF
clone size: many; V gene: TRBV10-3; D gene: NA; J gene: TRBJ1-5; CDR3 DNA: TGTGCCAGCTCAGGGGATGGCAATCAGCCCCAGCATTTT; CDR3 protein: CASSGDGNQPQHF
clone size: many; V gene: TRBV28; D gene: NA; J gene: TRBJ1-4; CDR3 DNA: TGTGCCAGCAGTTCAATAGTTGCAACTAATGAAAAACTGTTTTTT; CDR3 protein: CASSSIVATNEKLFF
clone size: NA; V gene: TRBV5-1; D gene: TRBD1; J gene: TRBJ2-1; CDR3 DNA: TGCGCCAGCAGCCTCTTGACAGGGTTCAATGAGCAGTTCTTC; CDR3 protein: CASSLLTGFNEQFF
clone size: many; V gene: TRBV28; D gene: TRBD1; J gene: TRBJ2-7; CDR3 DNA: TGTGCCAGCAGTTCACCCGGGGACAGGGTAAAAGACGAGCAGTACTTC; CDR3 protein: CASSSPGDRVKDEQYF
clone size: NA; V gene: TRBV9; D gene: NA; J gene: TRBJ1-1; CDR3 DNA: TGTGCCAGCAGCGTAGGGGACGGAGACACTGAAGCTTTCTTT; CDR3 protein: CASSVGDGDTEAFF
clone size: NA; V gene: TRBV28; D gene: TRBD1; J gene: TRBJ1-5; CDR3 DNA: TGTGCCAGCCGAAAGACAGGGGTGAACAATCAGCCCCAGCATTTT; CDR3 protein: CASRKTGVNNQPQHF